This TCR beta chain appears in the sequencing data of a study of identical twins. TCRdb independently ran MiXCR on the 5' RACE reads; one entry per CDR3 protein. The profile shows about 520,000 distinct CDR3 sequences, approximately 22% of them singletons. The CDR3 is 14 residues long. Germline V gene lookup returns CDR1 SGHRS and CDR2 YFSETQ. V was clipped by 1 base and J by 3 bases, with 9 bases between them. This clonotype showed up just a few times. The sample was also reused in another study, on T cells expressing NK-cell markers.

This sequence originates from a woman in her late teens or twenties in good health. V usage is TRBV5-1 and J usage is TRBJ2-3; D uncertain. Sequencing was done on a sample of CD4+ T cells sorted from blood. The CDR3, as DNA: TGCGCCAGCAGCTTGAACGGAATGACAGATACGCAGTATTTT. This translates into CASSLNGMTDTQYF.